This TCR beta chain comes out of a study of blood T cell repertoires in COVID-19. The V end lost 4 bases, the J end lost 5 bases, and 12 bases lay between the germline ends. Germline V CDR1 and CDR2: SGHRS, YFSETQ. CDR3 size: 13 residues. Per the study methods: Quantification of nucleated cells was approximated via reference gene primer amplification. Assay used: immunoSEQ multiplex PCR; TCRdb lists only in-frame clones, some missing. V and J calls and clone size are given by that table; D and trimming were obtained from the DNA. Seen here are about 290,000 clones, 75% to 90% observed once, and the top ten hold around 3%. This clone has just a few counts.

Input material: peripheral blood. The chain uses TRBV5-1 and TRBJ2-5; TRBD1 is a possible D gene (6 bases). The receptor was derived from a woman in her thirties with active or convalescent COVID-19. The CDR3 reads CASSPQGFETQYF. The CDR3 DNA reads TGCGCCAGCAGCCCACAGGGTTTTGAGACCCAGTACTTC.